This T cell receptor (beta chain) was sequenced during a study of CD8+CD57+ T cells in acquired aplastic anemia. Study-wide results and limits: Some 29 CD8+ CDR3 sequences were shared between patients and controls.

Genomic DNA constituted the template upon which TCR beta VDJ and CDR3 profiling was performed. TCRdb re-derived calls from the reads in MiXCR, one entry per CDR3 protein. The sample has over 45,000 distinct CDR3 sequences; approximately 72% are singletons. As for this clonotype: Its antigen is as yet unknown. One end of the junction does not line up with germline, which may come from a read error.

The germline gives CDR1 SGHTA, CDR2 FQGNSA. The CDR3 has 13 amino acids. The sequencing input was sorted CD4+, CD8+, or CD8+CD57+ T cells (not recorded which) from PBMCs. The TCR sequence derives from a human donor in good health, serving as a control. V gene TRBV7-2 combines with J gene TRBJ2-1; the D is unclear. The CDR3: CASSVSPYNEQFF. The CDR3 nucleotides read TGCGCCAGCAGCGTAAGCCCCTACAATGAGCAGTTCTTC.